The entry below describes one TCR beta chain. It has no known antigen specificity. Nothing much larger sits one base from this clone, and base qualities are not available. Between the V and J ends, shortened by 0 bases and 4 bases respectively, the junction contains 7 bases. Its CDR3 holds 13 amino acids, cysteine through phenylalanine. Just CDR3 DNA is preserved here, 39 bases in frame from base 1. CDR1 SGHNT and CDR2 YYREEE were looked up in the germline V gene (reference sequence). Collaborating institutions collected whole blood in K2EDTA tubes following their own protocols. For TCRbeta analysis, collaborators shipped samples in one of three forms: frozen whole blood, isolated PBMCs, or DNA extracted from either of those sample types. This specimen belongs to a study of blood T cell repertoires in COVID-19 (TCRdb year 2020). For the study in its entirety: Collaborator samples came from the United States, Italy and Spain and covered acute and convalescent phases of COVID-19. The prospective study material was composed of cDNA or gDNA derived from T cells, B-cell-depleted T cells, or PBMCs. Deeply sampled blood TCRbeta repertoires from subjects exposed to, actively infected with, or recovered from COVID-19 were included in the dataset. The repertoires were made available in a free public database intended to serve as a resource for research on the immune response to SARS-CoV-2. The samples were drawn from the first 160 participants of the ongoing ImmuneRACE study and from over 950 subjects provided by 6 global collaborators. The sample metadata nearly always contained a de-identified subject ID, COVID-19 status, age in years and sex. Where available, HLA class I and class II types were obtained from metadata supplied by the sample provider rather than from assay-based typing. The paper as a whole reports these results and caveats: The quantity of clinical and demographic metadata differed by source and by participant and was supplied without curation.

The immunoSEQ Assay, a bias-controlled multiplex PCR, was used to amplify TCRbeta CDR3 regions from genomic DNA. Concerning the study's data processing: Nucleated cell counts per sample were estimated from amplification of reference gene primers within the assay. To quantify the absolute abundance of each unique TCRbeta CDR3 rearrangement, sequence reads were collapsed and filtered. For each sample, productive Simpson clonality was calculated as the square root of Simpson's diversity index over productive rearrangements. The source is immuneACCESS, and TCRdb retained only in-frame sequences with V and J called. Part of the clones is not carried over; for the studies checked, unresolved V genes explain less than half of this, and the remainder is unexplained. That table furnishes V, J and clone size, whereas the DNA furnished D and trimming. The sample table holds 200,000 to 250,000 clones, of which 80% to 90% were seen once. The top ten constitute around 1% of the sample.

This receptor was taken from a man aged 35-49 years with acute or convalescent COVID-19. The sequenced material came from peripheral blood. Recombination joined TRBV5-4 with TRBJ2-5, and possibly TRBD1, on 6 matching bases. This receptor has the CDR3 CASSLGGGETQYF. The DNA sequence follows: TGTGCCAGCAGCTTGGGAGGGGGAGAGACCCAGTACTTC.